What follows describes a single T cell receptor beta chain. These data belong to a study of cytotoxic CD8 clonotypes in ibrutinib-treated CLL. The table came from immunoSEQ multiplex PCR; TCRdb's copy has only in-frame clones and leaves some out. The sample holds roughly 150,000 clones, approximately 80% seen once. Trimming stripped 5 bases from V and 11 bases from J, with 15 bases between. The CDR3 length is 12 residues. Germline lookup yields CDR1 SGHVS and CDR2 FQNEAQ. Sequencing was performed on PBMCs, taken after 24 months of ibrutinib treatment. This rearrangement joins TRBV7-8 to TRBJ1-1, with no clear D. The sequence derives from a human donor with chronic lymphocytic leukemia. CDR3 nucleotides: TGTGCCAGCAGCCGCATCGGGGTGCGGGCTTTCTTT. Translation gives CASSRIGVRAFF.